This T cell receptor beta chain emerged from a study of T cell responses to AZD1222 COVID-19 vaccine. Study observations and caveats: Among spike-specific TCRs, nearly half reportedly target unmutated variant regions.

Turning to this clone: Its cognate antigen is unknown.

The method was immunoSEQ multiplex PCR; TCRdb's version includes in-frame clones alone and lacks a portion of them. In the table there are about 130,000 clones, approximately 94% of which are singletons. This CDR3 region has 16 residues. Per the germline V gene, CDR1 is PRHDT and CDR2 is FYEKMQ (reference sequence). The V end lost 5 bases, the J end lost 2 bases, and 18 bases lay between the germline ends. This receptor was taken from an adult in good health. V gene TRBV13 combines with J gene TRBJ1-2; a possible D gene is TRBD1 (5 bases). Sequencing used peripheral blood, obtained on day 0 of AZD1222 vaccination. The CDR3 reads CASSRFMAGRNYGYTF. The CDR3 DNA reads TGTGCCAGCAGCCGTTTCATGGCGGGGCGGAACTATGGCTACACCTTC.